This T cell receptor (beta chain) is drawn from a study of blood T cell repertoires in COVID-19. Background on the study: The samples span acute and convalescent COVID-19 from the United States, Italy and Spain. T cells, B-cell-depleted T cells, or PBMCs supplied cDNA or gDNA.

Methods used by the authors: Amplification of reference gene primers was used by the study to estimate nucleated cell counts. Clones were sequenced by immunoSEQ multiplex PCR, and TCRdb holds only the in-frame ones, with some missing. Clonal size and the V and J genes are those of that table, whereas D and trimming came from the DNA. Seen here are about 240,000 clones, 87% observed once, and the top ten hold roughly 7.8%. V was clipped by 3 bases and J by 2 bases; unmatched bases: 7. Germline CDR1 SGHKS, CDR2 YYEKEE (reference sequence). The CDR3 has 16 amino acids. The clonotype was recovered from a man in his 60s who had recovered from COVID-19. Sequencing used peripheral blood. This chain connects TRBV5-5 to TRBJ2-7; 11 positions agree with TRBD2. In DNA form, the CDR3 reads TGTGCCAGCAGCTCCACCCTAGCGGGGGGTACCTACGAGCAGTACGTC. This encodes CASSSTLAGGTYEQYV.